The 15 T cell receptor beta chains reported below all come from one sample, sequenced in a study of blood T cell repertoires in COVID-19. Clones were sequenced by immunoSEQ multiplex PCR, and TCRdb holds only the in-frame ones, with some missing. The table has a few hundred thousand clones, 84% seen once. The sample was PBMCs or T cells enriched from blood (not recorded which). These receptors all come from a man younger than 45 with acute COVID-19.

V gene TRBV5-4 combines with J gene TRBJ2-1; TRBD2 is a possible D gene (5 bases). Germline-derived CDR1 and CDR2 are SGHNT and YYREEE (reference sequence). This CDR3 is built from 13 residues. V gave up 0 bases and J gave up 8 bases, with 9 bases separating them. The CDR3 nucleotides are TGTGCCAGCAGCTTGGGGACTGGGGATGAGCAGTTCTTC. This encodes CASSLGTGDEQFF. Supplemented by reference TRBV5-4 and TRBJ2-1, the full variable domain reads ETGVTQSPTHLIKTRGQQVTLRCSSQSGHNTVSWYQQALGQGPQFIFQYYREEENGRGNFPPRFSGLQFPNYSSELNVNALELDDSALYLCASSLGTGDEQFFGPGTRLTVL.

This chain uses TRBV27 with TRBJ1-2; 9 bases agree with TRBD1. Germline CDR1 is MNHEY and CDR2 is SMNVEV (reference sequence). The CDR3 loop spans 14 amino acids. Germline trimming cut 6 bases from V and 9 bases from J; bases unmatched to any gene: 11. CDR3 amino acids: CASRPGQGYPRYTF. CDR3 bases: TGTGCCAGCAGGCCGGGACAGGGCTACCCCCGCTACACCTTC.

Worth noting for this clone: The sample contains more than one DNA sequence encoding this CDR3. The V and J genes are TRBV6-4 and TRBJ2-1; 11 bases line up with TRBD2. The V and J ends lost 3 bases and 5 bases, in that order; junction bases with no gene match: 3. CDR3 length: 15 amino acids. CDR1 is MRHNA, CDR2 SNTAGT, per germline. Here the CDR3 DNA reads TGTGCCAGCAGTGAAGGGACTAGCGGTGACAATGAGCAGTTCTTC. Its protein is CASSEGTSGDNEQFF.

This chain uses TRBV29-1 with TRBJ1-2; TRBD1 agrees at 7 bases. From germline, CDR1 is SQVTM and CDR2 ANQGSEA. The CDR3 sequence is 15 residues long. J lost 1 base, V lost 3 bases, and 8 bases had no gene match. In DNA form, the CDR3 reads TGCAGCGTTGACCACCGGGACAGTTTTAACTATGGCTACACCTTC. The encoded protein is CSVDHRDSFNYGYTF. Drawing the rest from reference TRBV29-1 and TRBJ1-2, the complete variable domain is SAVISQKPSRDICQRGTSLTIQCQVDSQVTMMFWYRQQPGQSLTLIATANQGSEATYESGFVIDKFPISRPNLTFSTLTVSNMSPEDSSIYLCSVDHRDSFNYGYTFGSGTRLTVV.

The chain uses TRBV3-1 (or the pseudogene TRBV3-2) and TRBJ1-1; no reliable D call. The germline V and J ends were trimmed by 4 bases and 6 bases, with 12 bases remaining between them. Germline V gene lookup returns CDR1 LGHDT and CDR2 YNNKEL (reference sequence). The CDR3 consists of 13 residues. The CDR3: CASSLPPGSEAFF. DNA of the CDR3: TGTGCCAGCAGCCTTCCCCCCGGGTCTGAAGCTTTCTTT.

The chain has TRBV12-2 and TRBJ2-2; the table's D call, TRBD2, was not checked against the DNA. TRBV12-2 is assigned pseudogene status. The CDR3 is made up of 17 amino acids. In nucleotides, the CDR3 is TGTGCAAGTCGCCTAGGGACTAGCGGGAGACAAACCGGGGAGCTGTTTTTT. Protein product: CASRLGTSGRQTGELFF.

CDR3 in amino acids: CATSRDFGGGQPQHF. The CDR3 nucleotides are TGTGCCACCAGCAGAGATTTTGGGGGCGGTCAGCCCCAGCATTTT. The V gene is TRBV15, the J gene TRBJ1-5, with D possibly matching TRBD1 (6 bases). The CDR3 runs 15 residues. Germline V gene data show CDR1 as LNHNV and CDR2 as YYDKDF (reference sequence). V was shortened by 0 bases and J by 6 bases, with 12 bases between the two germline ends.

The rearrangement links TRBV6-5 to TRBJ2-1; the D gene is possibly TRBD2 (6 bases). The V gene's germline CDR1 is MNHEY and CDR2 SVGAGI. V was shortened by 2 bases and J by 6 bases, with 14 bases between the two germline ends. The CDR3 length is 15 residues. The CDR3 reads CASSYDRDFLNEQFF. CDR3 in DNA: TGTGCCAGCAGTTACGACCGGGACTTCCTCAATGAGCAGTTCTTC.

This chain uses TRBV10-1 with TRBJ1-6; D ambiguous. The CDR3 consists of 16 residues. In germline, CDR1 is WNHNN, CDR2 SYGVQD (reference sequence). Between the trimmed V and J ends, which lost 0 bases and 11 bases, there was a span of 17 bases. The DNA for the CDR3 is TGCGCCAGCAGTGAGTCGACCGAAACAGCTATTGCACCCCTCCACTTT. Protein: CASSESTETAIAPLHF.

This clone was picked up many times. Other DNA sequences within the sample encode an identical CDR3. J is TRBJ2-1 and V is TRBV18, with 12 bases aligning to TRBD2. The J segment lost 1 base and the V segment lost 3 bases, leaving 1 base of the junction unmatched. Germline loops: CDR1 KGHSH, CDR2 LQKENI. The CDR3 consists of 16 residues. CDR3 loop: CASSPLAGGSYNEQFF. In DNA form, the CDR3 reads TGTGCCAGCTCACCTCTAGCGGGAGGGTCCTACAATGAGCAGTTCTTC.

The chain couples TRBV7-2 to TRBJ1-5; 7 bases are a match to TRBD1. The CDR3 loop spans 18 amino acids. The germline V gene encodes CDR1 SGHTA and CDR2 FQGNSA. V gave up 6 bases and J gave up 3 bases; unmatched junction bases: 17. CDR3 sequence reads: CASSYRQGSPNSNQPQHF. The CDR3 coding sequence is TGTGCCAGCAGTTACAGACAGGGCAGCCCCAACTCCAATCAGCCCCAGCATTTT.

The CDR3: CASRLQGQETQYF. The DNA for the CDR3 is TGTGCCAGCCGGCTACAGGGGCAAGAGACCCAGTACTTC. The gene calls are TRBV2 and TRBJ2-5; 7 bases are shared with TRBD1. Germline V CDR1 and CDR2: SNHLY, FYNNEI. The V gene end was trimmed by 8 bases and the J gene end by 2 bases; junction bases not matched to a gene: 5. The CDR3 extends over 13 amino acids.

The chain is built from TRBV2 and TRBJ2-6; 9 bases match TRBD1. Losses at the gene ends were 5 bases for V and 0 bases for J; bases not matched to a gene: 14. CDR1 and CDR2 from the germline V gene are SNHLY and FYNNEI. There are 20 residues in the CDR3. The CDR3 region is CASSKRGRDRAFSGANVLTF. The CDR3, as DNA: TGTGCCAGCAGTAAGAGGGGGCGGGACAGGGCGTTCTCTGGGGCCAACGTCCTGACTTTC.

This clone was found once. V gene TRBV25-1 combines with J gene TRBJ2-5, with 7 bases that match TRBD1. V shed 3 bases and J 14 bases; nucleotides not matched to a gene: 6. The CDR3 is 11 residues long. Germline V lookup: CDR1 MGHDK, CDR2 SYGVNS. The CDR3 DNA reads as TGTGCCAGCAGTGATGGGGACAGCCTTTACTTC. Its translation is CASSDGDSLYF.

This rearrangement joins TRBV15 to TRBJ2-1; D not certain. The CDR3 sequence is 13 residues long. CDR1 is LNHNV and CDR2 is YYDKDF in the germline V gene (reference sequence). V shed 3 bases and J shed 5 bases, with 8 bases lying between them. For the CDR3, the DNA is TGTGCCACCAGCAGTCGGAGCGACAATGAGCAGTTCTTC. Its translation: CATSSRSDNEQFF.